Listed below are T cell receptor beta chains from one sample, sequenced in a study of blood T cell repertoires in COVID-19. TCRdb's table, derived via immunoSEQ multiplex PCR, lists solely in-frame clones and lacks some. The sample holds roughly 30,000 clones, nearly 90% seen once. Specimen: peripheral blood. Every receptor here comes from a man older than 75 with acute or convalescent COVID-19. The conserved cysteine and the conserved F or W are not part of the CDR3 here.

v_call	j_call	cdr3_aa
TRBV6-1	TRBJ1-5	ASSDVRRGNQPQH
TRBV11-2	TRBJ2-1	ASSASGREQF
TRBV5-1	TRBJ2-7	ASSLSSYEQY
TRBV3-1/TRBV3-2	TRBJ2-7	ASSQVGALSHEQY
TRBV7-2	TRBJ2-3	ASSLWVAGPSTDTQY
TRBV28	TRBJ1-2	AAVQGVNTNYGYT
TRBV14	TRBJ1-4	ASSYERTGVGSEKLF
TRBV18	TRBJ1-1	ASSQAQGTTEAF
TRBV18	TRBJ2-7	ASSPGQGVGSYEQY
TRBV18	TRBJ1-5	ASSRAQDYSNQPQH
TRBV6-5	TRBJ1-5	ASSSGLRNQPQH
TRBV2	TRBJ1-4	ASSPTPGNEKLF
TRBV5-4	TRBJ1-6	ASSLDPGTWYNSPLH
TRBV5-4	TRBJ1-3	ASSLFSGNTIY
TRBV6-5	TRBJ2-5	ASRDSGRGETQY
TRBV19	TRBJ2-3	ASSISGSSTDTQY
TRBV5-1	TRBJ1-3	ASSPDMGNTIY
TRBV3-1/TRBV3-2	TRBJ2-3	ASSHRTSGRADTQY
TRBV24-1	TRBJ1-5	ATSDPGSGFNQPQH
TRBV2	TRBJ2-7	ASSGTQGTGYYEQY
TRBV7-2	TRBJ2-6	ASSPGTGVSGANVLT
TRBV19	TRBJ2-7	ASFPFRESYEQY
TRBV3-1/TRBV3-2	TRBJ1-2	ASSSQGNYGYT
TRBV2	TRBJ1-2	ASTRDYGYT
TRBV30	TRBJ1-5	AWSGGNLNQPQH
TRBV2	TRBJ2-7	ASMETVPYEQY
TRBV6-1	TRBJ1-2	ASSESPRLRGYT
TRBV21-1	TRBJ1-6	ASTEADRLRSPLH